The following is a TCR beta chain sequence with its context. Antigen specificity is unknown. The time point is: persistent/refractory GD, antithyroid drugs over 5 years with positive TRAb. RNA extracted from PBMCs served as the sequencing template. One endocrinology department in Xi'an, China, was where patients came from. This specimen comes from a study of regulatory T cells in long-lasting Graves disease. The overall study: It was over 5 years of antithyroid drugs, with positive TSH receptor antibodies, that meant persistent Graves' disease.

Looked up from germline, CDR1 is DFQATT and CDR2 is SNEGSKA (reference sequence). This CDR3 has 15 amino acids. V was trimmed by 3 bases and J by 3 bases, leaving 15 bases between them. Study results and limitations: Favoring TRBV28, TRBJ1-2 and TRBJ2-5 was a feature seen in persistent disease.

iRepertoire HTBI primers and Arm-PCR of CDR3 regions built TCR beta libraries. A single record per CDR3 protein comes from TCRdb applying MiXCR to the multiplex PCR reads. The sample yields around 400,000 distinct CDR3 sequences, around 22% seen once. The source is a female donor with Graves disease. The V gene is TRBV20-1, the J gene TRBJ1-5; maybe TRBD1 (6 bases). Sequencing used peripheral blood mononuclear cells (PBMCs), obtained when the disease was refractory, from a patient treated with antithyroid drugs. Here the CDR3 DNA reads TGCAGTGCTAGGAAGAGGGGGGAGCACAATCAGCCCCAGCATTTT. This codes for CSARKRGEHNQPQHF.